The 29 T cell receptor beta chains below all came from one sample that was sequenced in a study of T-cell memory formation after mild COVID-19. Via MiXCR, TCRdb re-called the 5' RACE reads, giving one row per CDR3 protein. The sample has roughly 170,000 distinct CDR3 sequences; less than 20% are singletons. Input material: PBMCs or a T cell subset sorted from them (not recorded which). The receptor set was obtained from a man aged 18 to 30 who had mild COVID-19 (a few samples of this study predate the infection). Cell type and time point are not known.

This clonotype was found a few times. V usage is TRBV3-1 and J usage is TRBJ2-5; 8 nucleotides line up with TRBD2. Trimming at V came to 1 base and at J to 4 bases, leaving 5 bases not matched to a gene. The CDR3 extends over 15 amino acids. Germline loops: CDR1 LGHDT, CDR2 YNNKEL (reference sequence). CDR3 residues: CASSQVTGGRETQYF. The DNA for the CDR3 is TGTGCCAGCAGCCAAGTTACGGGGGGGCGAGAGACCCAGTACTTC.

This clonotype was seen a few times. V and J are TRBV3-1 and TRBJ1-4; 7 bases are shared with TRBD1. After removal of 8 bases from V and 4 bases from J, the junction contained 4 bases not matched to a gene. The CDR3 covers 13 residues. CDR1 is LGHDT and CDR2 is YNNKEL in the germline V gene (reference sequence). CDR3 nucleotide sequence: TGTGCCAGCGGGAACAGGGGTAATGAAAAACTGTTTTTT. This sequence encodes CASGNRGNEKLFF.

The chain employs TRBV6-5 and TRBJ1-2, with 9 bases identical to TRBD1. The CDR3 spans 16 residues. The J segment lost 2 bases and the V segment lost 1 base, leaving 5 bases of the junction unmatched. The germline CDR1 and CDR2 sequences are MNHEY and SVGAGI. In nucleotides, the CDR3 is TGTGCCAGCAGTTACTGGAAAACAGGGGGCAACTATGGCTACACCTTC. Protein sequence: CASSYWKTGGNYGYTF.

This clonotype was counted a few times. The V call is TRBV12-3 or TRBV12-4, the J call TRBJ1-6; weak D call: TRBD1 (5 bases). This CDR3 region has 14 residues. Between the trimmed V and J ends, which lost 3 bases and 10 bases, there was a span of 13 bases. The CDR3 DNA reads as TGTGCCAGCAGTTTTGAGGGGATCGGGTCACCCCTCCACTTT. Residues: CASSFEGIGSPLHF.

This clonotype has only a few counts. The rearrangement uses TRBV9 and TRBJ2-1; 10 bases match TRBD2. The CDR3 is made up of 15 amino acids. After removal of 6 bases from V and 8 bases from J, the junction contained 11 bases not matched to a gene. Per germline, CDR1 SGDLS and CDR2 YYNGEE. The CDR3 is CASTRSGGESDEQFF. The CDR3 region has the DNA TGTGCCAGCACCCGCAGCGGGGGGGAGTCCGATGAGCAGTTCTTC.

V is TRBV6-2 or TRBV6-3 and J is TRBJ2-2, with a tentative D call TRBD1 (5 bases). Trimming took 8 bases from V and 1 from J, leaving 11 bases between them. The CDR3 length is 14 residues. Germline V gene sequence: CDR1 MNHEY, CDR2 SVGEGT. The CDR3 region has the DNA TGTGCCAGCCGAACAGGAGTGAACACCGGGGAGCTGTTTTTT. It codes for CASRTGVNTGELFF.

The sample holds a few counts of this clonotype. This chain's CDR3 is CSAKSPEYGYTF. The CDR3 DNA reads TGCAGTGCTAAATCCCCCGAATATGGCTACACCTTC. J is TRBJ1-2 and V is TRBV20-1, with D unresolved. The CDR3 is 12 residues long. Trimming took 4 bases from V and 5 from J, leaving 11 bases between them. CDR1 and CDR2 from the germline V gene are DFQATT and SNEGSKA (reference sequence).

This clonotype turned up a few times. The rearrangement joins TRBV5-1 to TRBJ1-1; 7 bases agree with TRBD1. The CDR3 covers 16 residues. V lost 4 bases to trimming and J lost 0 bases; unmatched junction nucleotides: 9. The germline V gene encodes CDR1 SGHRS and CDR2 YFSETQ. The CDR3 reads CASSRQGQRMNTEAFF. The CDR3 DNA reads TGCGCCAGCAGCCGACAGGGCCAGAGGATGAACACTGAAGCTTTCTTT. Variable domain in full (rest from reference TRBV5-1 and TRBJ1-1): KAGVTQTPRYLIKTRGQQVTLSCSPISGHRSVSWYQQTPGQGLQFLFEYFSETQRNKGNFPGRFSGRQFSNSRSEMNVSTLELGDSALYLCASSRQGQRMNTEAFFGQGTRLTVV.

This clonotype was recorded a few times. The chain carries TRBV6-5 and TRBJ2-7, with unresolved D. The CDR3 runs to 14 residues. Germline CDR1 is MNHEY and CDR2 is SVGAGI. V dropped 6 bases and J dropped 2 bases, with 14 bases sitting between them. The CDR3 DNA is TGTGCCAGCAGGTTGGACCGGAATGCCTACGAGCAGTACTTC. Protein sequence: CASRLDRNAYEQYF.

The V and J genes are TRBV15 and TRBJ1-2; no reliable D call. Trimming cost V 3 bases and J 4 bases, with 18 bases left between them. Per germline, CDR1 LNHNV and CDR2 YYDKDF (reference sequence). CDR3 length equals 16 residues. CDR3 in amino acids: CATSRNPNAPSYGYTF. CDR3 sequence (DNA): TGTGCCACCAGCAGGAATCCCAACGCACCCTCCTATGGCTACACCTTC.

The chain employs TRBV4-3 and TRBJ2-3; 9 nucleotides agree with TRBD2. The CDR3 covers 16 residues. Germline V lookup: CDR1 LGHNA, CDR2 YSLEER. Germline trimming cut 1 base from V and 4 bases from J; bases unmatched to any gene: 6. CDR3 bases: TGCGCCAGCAGCCAAGCTGCTAGCGGGGTGGCAGATACGCAGTATTTT. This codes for CASSQAASGVADTQYF.

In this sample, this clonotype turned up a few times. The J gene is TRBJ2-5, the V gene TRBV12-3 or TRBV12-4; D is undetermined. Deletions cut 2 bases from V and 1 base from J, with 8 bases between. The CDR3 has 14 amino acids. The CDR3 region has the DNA TGTGCCAGCAGTTTACCAGAAAGCCAAGAGACCCAGTACTTC. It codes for CASSLPESQETQYF.

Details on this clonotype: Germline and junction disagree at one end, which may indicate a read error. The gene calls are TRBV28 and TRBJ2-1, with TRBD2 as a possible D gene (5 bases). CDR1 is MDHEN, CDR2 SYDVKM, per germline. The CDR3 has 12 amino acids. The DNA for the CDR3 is TGTGCCAGCAGTTTGGAGACGGGATGGTCGCTCTTC. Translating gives CASSLETGWSLF.

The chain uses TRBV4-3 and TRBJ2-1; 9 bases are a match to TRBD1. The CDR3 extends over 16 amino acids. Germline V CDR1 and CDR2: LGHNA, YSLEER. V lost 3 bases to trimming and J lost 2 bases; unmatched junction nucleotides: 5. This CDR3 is CASSQEGTGPYNEQFF. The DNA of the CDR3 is TGCGCCAGCAGCCAGGAGGGGACAGGGCCCTACAATGAGCAGTTCTTC.

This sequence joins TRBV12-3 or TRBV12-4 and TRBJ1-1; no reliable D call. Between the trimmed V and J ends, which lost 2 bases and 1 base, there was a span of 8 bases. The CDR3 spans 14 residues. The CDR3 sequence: CASSLRVGNTEAFF. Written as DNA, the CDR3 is TGTGCCAGCAGTTTACGGGTGGGGAACACTGAAGCTTTCTTT.

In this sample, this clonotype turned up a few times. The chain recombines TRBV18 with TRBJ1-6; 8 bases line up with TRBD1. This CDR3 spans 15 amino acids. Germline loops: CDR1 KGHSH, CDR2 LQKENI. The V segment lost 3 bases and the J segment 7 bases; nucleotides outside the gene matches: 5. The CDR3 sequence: CASSPQGARNSPLHF. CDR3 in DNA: TGTGCCAGCTCACCCCAGGGGGCGCGAAATTCACCCCTCCACTTT.

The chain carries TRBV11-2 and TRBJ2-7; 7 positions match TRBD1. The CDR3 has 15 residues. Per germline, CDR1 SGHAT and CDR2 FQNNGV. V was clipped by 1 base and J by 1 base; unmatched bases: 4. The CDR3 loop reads CASSLGGTVSYEQYF. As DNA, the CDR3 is TGTGCCAGCAGCTTAGGGGGGACAGTGTCCTACGAGCAGTACTTC.

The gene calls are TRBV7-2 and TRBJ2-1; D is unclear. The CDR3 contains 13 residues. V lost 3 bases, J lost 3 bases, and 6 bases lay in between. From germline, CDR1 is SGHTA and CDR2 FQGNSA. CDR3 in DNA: TGTGCCAGCAGCTTTACTAACTACAATGAGCAGTTCTTC. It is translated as CASSFTNYNEQFF.

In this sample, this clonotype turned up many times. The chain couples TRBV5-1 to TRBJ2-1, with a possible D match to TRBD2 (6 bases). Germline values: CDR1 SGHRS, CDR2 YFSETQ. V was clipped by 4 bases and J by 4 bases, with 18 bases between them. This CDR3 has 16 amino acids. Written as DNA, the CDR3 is TGCGCCAGCAGCCCGGGACTCCACTCGTTGTACAATGAGCAGTTCTTC. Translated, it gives CASSPGLHSLYNEQFF.

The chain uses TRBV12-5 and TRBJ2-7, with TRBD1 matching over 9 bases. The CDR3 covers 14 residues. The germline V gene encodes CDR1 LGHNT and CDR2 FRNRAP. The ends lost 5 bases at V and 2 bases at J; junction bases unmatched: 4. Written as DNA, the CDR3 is TGTGCTAGTGGTGGACAGGGGACTACCTACGAGCAGTACTTC. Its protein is CASGGQGTTYEQYF.

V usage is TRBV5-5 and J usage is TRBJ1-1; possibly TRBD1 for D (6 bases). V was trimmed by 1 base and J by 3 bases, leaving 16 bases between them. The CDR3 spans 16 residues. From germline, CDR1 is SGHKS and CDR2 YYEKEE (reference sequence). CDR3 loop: CASSLLGAQGHTEAFF. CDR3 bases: TGTGCCAGCAGCTTGTTGGGGGCGCAAGGGCACACTGAAGCTTTCTTT.

The CDR3 spells CASSKEYRGTEAFF. For the CDR3, the DNA is TGTGCCAGCAGTAAAGAATACCGGGGAACTGAAGCTTTCTTT. The chain is built from TRBV7-2 and TRBJ1-1; D unresolved. Trimming removed 6 bases at V and 5 bases at J, with 16 bases between. Per the germline V gene, CDR1 is SGHTA and CDR2 is FQGNSA. The CDR3 covers 14 residues.

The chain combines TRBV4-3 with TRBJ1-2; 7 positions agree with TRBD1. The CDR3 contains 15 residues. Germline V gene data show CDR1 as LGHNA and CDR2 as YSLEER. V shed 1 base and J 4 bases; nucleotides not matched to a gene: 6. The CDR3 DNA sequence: TGCGCCAGCAGCCAAGGCCACGGGACAGCCTATGGCTACACCTTC. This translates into CASSQGHGTAYGYTF.

DNA for the CDR3: TGCGCCAGCAGCCCGGACAGGGGGCGTGGGCAGCCCCAGCATTTT. Translated, it gives CASSPDRGRGQPQHF. The chain joins TRBV4-1 to TRBJ1-5, with 11 bases fitting TRBD1. CDR3 length: 15 residues. The V gene's germline CDR1 is MGHRA and CDR2 YSYEKL. Trimming at V came to 4 bases and at J to 7 bases, leaving 6 bases not matched to a gene.

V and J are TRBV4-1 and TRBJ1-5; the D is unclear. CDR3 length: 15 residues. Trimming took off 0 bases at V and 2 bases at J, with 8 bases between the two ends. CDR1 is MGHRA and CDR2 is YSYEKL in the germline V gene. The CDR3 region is CASSQDGQGNQPQHF. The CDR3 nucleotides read TGCGCCAGCAGCCAAGACGGGCAGGGCAATCAGCCCCAGCATTTT.

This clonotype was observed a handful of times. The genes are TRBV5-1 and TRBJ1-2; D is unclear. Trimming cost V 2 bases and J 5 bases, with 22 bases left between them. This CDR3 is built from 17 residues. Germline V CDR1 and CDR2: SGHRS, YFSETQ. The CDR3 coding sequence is TGCGCCAGCAGCTTACGCGGTACCGGGGAGAAATTATATGGCTACACCTTC. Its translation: CASSLRGTGEKLYGYTF.

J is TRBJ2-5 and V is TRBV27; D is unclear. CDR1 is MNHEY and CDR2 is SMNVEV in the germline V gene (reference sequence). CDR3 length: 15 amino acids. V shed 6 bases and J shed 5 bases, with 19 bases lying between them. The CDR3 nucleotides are TGTGCCAGCAGACCGGACCTTTGGCTCAATGAGACCCAGTACTTC. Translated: CASRPDLWLNETQYF.

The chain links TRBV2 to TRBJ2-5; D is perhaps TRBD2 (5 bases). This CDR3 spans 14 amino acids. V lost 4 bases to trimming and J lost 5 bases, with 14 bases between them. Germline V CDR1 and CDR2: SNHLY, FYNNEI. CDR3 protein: CASSVLAPGETQYF. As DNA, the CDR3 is TGTGCCAGCAGTGTATTAGCCCCGGGGGAGACCCAGTACTTC.

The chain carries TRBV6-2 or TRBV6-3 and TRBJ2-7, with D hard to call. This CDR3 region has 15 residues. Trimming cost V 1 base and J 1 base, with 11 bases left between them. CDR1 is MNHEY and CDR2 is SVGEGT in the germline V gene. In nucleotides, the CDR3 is TGTGCCAGCAGTTACTACGGGTCCATTTCCTACGAGCAGTACGTC. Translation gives CASSYYGSISYEQYV.